This is a list of T cell receptor beta chains from one sample in a study of neoadjuvant nivolumab and ipilimumab in lung cancer. Sequencing was performed with immunoSEQ multiplex PCR; in TCRdb, only in-frame clones are kept and a portion is missing. In the table there are several thousand clones, 91% of which are singletons. This material consisted of blood, taken after neoadjuvant nivolumab, alone or with ipilimumab, at or shortly before surgery. The source of these receptors is an adult with non-small cell lung cancer. Some clones in this sample may be carry-over from other donors' samples. CDR3s include the opening cysteine and the closing phenylalanine or tryptophan. D genes are given only for firm matches. Where a row states a size, it is once, few, many or the class of an expanded clone; other rows omit it.

d_gene: -; j_gene: TRBJ2-1; abundance: -; v_gene: TRBV10-3; CDR3aa: CAISGDLVGYNEQFF; CDR3nt: TGTGCCATCAGTGGTGACCTGGTAGGGTACAATGAGCAGTTCTTC
d_gene: -; j_gene: TRBJ2-3; abundance: few; v_gene: TRBV6-5; CDR3aa: CASSYRGDTQYF; CDR3nt: TGTGCCAGCAGTTACAGGGGAGATACGCAGTATTTT
d_gene: TRBD2; j_gene: TRBJ2-2; abundance: once; v_gene: TRBV6-1; CDR3aa: CASSVLAGESTGELFF; CDR3nt: TGTGCCAGCAGTGTACTAGCGGGAGAGAGCACCGGGGAGCTGTTTTTT
d_gene: -; j_gene: TRBJ2-7; abundance: -; v_gene: TRBV7-2; CDR3aa: CASSLEGTSYEQYF; CDR3nt: TGTGCCAGCAGCTTAGAAGGCACCTCCTACGAGCAGTACTTC
d_gene: -; j_gene: TRBJ1-4; abundance: -; v_gene: TRBV25-1; CDR3aa: CASRAASSTNEKLFF; CDR3nt: TGTGCCAGCAGGGCAGCATCTTCAACTAATGAAAAACTGTTTTTT
d_gene: TRBD1; j_gene: TRBJ2-6; abundance: -; v_gene: TRBV4-2; CDR3aa: CASSQARQGWISGANVLTF; CDR3nt: TGTGCCAGCAGCCAAGCAAGACAGGGATGGATCTCTGGGGCCAACGTCCTGACTTTC
d_gene: -; j_gene: TRBJ2-2; abundance: -; v_gene: TRBV9; CDR3aa: CASSRGANTGELFF; CDR3nt: TGTGCCAGCAGCCGGGGCGCGAACACCGGGGAGCTGTTTTTT
d_gene: -; j_gene: TRBJ1-1; abundance: -; v_gene: TRBV9; CDR3aa: CASSVEARGVAEAFF; CDR3nt: TGTGCCAGCAGCGTAGAGGCCAGGGGAGTCGCTGAAGCTTTCTTT
d_gene: -; j_gene: TRBJ2-3; abundance: -; v_gene: TRBV7-2; CDR3aa: CASSLAASSQTDTQYF; CDR3nt: TGTGCCAGCAGCTTAGCGGCTAGCTCGCAGACAGATACGCAGTATTTT
d_gene: -; j_gene: TRBJ1-2; abundance: -; v_gene: TRBV7-2; CDR3aa: CASSFNYGYTF; CDR3nt: TGTGCCAGCAGCTTTAACTATGGCTACACCTTC
d_gene: -; j_gene: TRBJ2-5; abundance: -; v_gene: TRBV7-2; CDR3aa: CASSLGTFQETQYF; CDR3nt: TGTGCCAGCAGCTTAGGTACTTTCCAAGAGACCCAGTACTTC
d_gene: -; j_gene: TRBJ2-5; abundance: -; v_gene: TRBV5-4; CDR3aa: CASSLGLGETQYF; CDR3nt: TGTGCCAGCAGCTTGGGTCTGGGGGAGACCCAGTACTTC
d_gene: -; j_gene: TRBJ2-2; abundance: few; v_gene: TRBV5-1; CDR3aa: CASSLDREIGELFF; CDR3nt: TGCGCCAGCAGCTTGGATAGGGAGATCGGGGAGCTGTTTTTT
d_gene: TRBD2; j_gene: TRBJ2-7; abundance: -; v_gene: TRBV27; CDR3aa: CASSLLAGFSYEQYF; CDR3nt: TGTGCCAGCAGTCTACTAGCGGGGTTCTCCTACGAGCAGTACTTC
d_gene: -; j_gene: TRBJ2-3; abundance: -; v_gene: TRBV12-5; CDR3aa: CASGPGLPASTDTQYF; CDR3nt: TGTGCTAGTGGTCCAGGACTGCCTGCTAGCACAGATACGCAGTATTTT
d_gene: TRBD2; j_gene: TRBJ2-4; abundance: -; v_gene: TRBV4-3; CDR3aa: CASSQGLAVGGAKNIQYF; CDR3nt: TGCGCCAGCAGCCAAGGACTAGCGGTCGGGGGGGCCAAAAACATTCAGTACTTC
d_gene: -; j_gene: TRBJ2-7; abundance: -; v_gene: TRBV7-8; CDR3aa: CASSVIRGIEQYF; CDR3nt: TGTGCCAGCAGCGTTATTAGGGGGATCGAGCAGTACTTC
d_gene: -; j_gene: TRBJ1-1; abundance: -; v_gene: TRBV27; CDR3aa: CASSNLRTEAFF; CDR3nt: TGTGCCAGCAGTAACCTAAGGACTGAAGCTTTCTTT
d_gene: TRBD2; j_gene: TRBJ2-7; abundance: -; v_gene: TRBV10-3; CDR3aa: CAIKGRLAGHEQYF; CDR3nt: TGTGCCATAAAGGGCCGGCTAGCGGGACACGAGCAGTACTTC
d_gene: -; j_gene: TRBJ2-7; abundance: -; v_gene: TRBV18; CDR3aa: CASSPPGSSEQYF; CDR3nt: TGTGCCAGCTCACCTCCCGGGTCCTCCGAGCAGTACTTC
d_gene: TRBD1; j_gene: TRBJ2-7; abundance: -; v_gene: TRBV4-1; CDR3aa: CASEGQGASEQYF; CDR3nt: TGCGCCAGTGAAGGACAGGGGGCGAGTGAGCAGTACTTC
d_gene: -; j_gene: TRBJ2-5; abundance: -; v_gene: TRBV6-5; CDR3aa: CASRRWRLGETQYF; CDR3nt: TGTGCCAGCAGGCGCTGGAGGTTAGGGGAGACCCAGTACTTC
d_gene: -; j_gene: TRBJ2-7; abundance: -; v_gene: TRBV5-8; CDR3aa: CASSLARRQGGNYEQYF; CDR3nt: TGTGCCAGCAGCTTAGCTAGGAGGCAGGGGGGTAACTACGAGCAGTACTTC
d_gene: TRBD2; j_gene: TRBJ2-2; abundance: once; v_gene: TRBV30; CDR3aa: CAFFYWSGRLAGELFF; CDR3nt: TGTGCCTTCTTCTATTGGAGCGGGAGATTGGCCGGGGAGCTGTTTTTT
d_gene: -; j_gene: TRBJ1-5; abundance: -; v_gene: TRBV4-1; CDR3aa: CASSQDRRQPQHF; CDR3nt: TGCGCCAGCAGCCAAGATCGTCGTCAGCCCCAGCATTTT
d_gene: -; j_gene: TRBJ2-1; abundance: -; v_gene: TRBV27; CDR3aa: CASSFTPEGNEQFF; CDR3nt: TGTGCCAGCAGTTTTACCCCGGAGGGAAATGAGCAGTTCTTC
d_gene: TRBD1; j_gene: TRBJ2-3; abundance: -; v_gene: TRBV6-6; CDR3aa: CASSAGQGNTQYF; CDR3nt: TGTGCCAGCAGTGCGGGACAGGGGAATACGCAGTATTTT
d_gene: -; j_gene: TRBJ2-5; abundance: few; v_gene: TRBV4-3; CDR3aa: CASSQDLRVRETQYF; CDR3nt: TGCGCCAGCAGCCAAGATCTAAGGGTTCGGGAGACCCAGTACTTC
d_gene: -; j_gene: TRBJ2-7; abundance: -; v_gene: TRBV6-5; CDR3aa: CASSYSRDVRGSEQYF; CDR3nt: TGTGCCAGCAGTTACTCCCGGGACGTACGGGGGTCCGAGCAGTACTTC
d_gene: -; j_gene: TRBJ1-5; abundance: once; v_gene: TRBV19; CDR3aa: CASSLDGHLSNQPQHF; CDR3nt: TGTGCCAGTAGCTTAGACGGGCATCTTAGCAATCAGCCCCAGCATTTT
d_gene: TRBD2; j_gene: TRBJ2-5; abundance: -; v_gene: TRBV6-5; CDR3aa: CASSPSSGRETQYF; CDR3nt: TGTGCCAGCAGTCCTTCTAGCGGGAGGGAGACCCAGTACTTC
d_gene: -; j_gene: TRBJ2-6; abundance: -; v_gene: TRBV7-2; CDR3aa: CASSRGSSGANVLTF; CDR3nt: TGTGCCAGCAGCCGAGGCAGCTCTGGGGCCAACGTCCTGACTTTC
d_gene: -; j_gene: TRBJ2-1; abundance: -; v_gene: TRBV18; CDR3aa: CASSRRSSRGHNEQFF; CDR3nt: TGTGCCAGCTCCCGCCGGTCGAGCAGGGGCCACAATGAGCAGTTCTTC
d_gene: -; j_gene: TRBJ2-2; abundance: -; v_gene: TRBV18; CDR3aa: CASSPPHSANTGELFF; CDR3nt: TGTGCCAGCTCACCCCCCCACTCCGCGAACACCGGGGAGCTGTTTTTT
d_gene: TRBD1; j_gene: TRBJ1-1; abundance: -; v_gene: TRBV5-1; CDR3aa: CASSTGQGFTEAFF; CDR3nt: TGCGCCAGCAGTACGGGACAGGGGTTCACTGAAGCTTTCTTT
d_gene: -; j_gene: TRBJ2-1; abundance: -; v_gene: TRBV13; CDR3aa: CASSLGSRGALTYNEQFF; CDR3nt: TGTGCCAGCAGCTTAGGCTCTAGAGGGGCACTTACCTACAATGAGCAGTTCTTC
d_gene: TRBD2; j_gene: TRBJ2-2; abundance: -; v_gene: TRBV4-2; CDR3aa: CASSDPGLADGELFF; CDR3nt: TGTGCCAGCAGCGACCCGGGACTAGCGGACGGGGAGCTGTTTTTT
d_gene: -; j_gene: TRBJ1-1; abundance: -; v_gene: TRBV6-6; CDR3aa: CASSYSKGNTEAFF; CDR3nt: TGTGCCAGCAGTTACTCGAAGGGCAACACTGAAGCTTTCTTT
d_gene: -; j_gene: TRBJ2-7; abundance: -; v_gene: TRBV6-8; CDR3aa: CASSYGGINEQYF; CDR3nt: TGTGCCAGCAGCTACGGGGGTATTAACGAGCAGTACTTC
d_gene: -; j_gene: TRBJ2-5; abundance: -; v_gene: TRBV19; CDR3aa: CASRRPGPRETQYF; CDR3nt: TGTGCCAGTAGGAGACCCGGGCCACGAGAGACCCAGTACTTC
d_gene: TRBD1; j_gene: TRBJ2-3; abundance: -; v_gene: TRBV7-2; CDR3aa: CASSPQGSGDTQYF; CDR3nt: TGTGCCAGCAGCCCACAGGGGTCGGGGGATACGCAGTATTTT